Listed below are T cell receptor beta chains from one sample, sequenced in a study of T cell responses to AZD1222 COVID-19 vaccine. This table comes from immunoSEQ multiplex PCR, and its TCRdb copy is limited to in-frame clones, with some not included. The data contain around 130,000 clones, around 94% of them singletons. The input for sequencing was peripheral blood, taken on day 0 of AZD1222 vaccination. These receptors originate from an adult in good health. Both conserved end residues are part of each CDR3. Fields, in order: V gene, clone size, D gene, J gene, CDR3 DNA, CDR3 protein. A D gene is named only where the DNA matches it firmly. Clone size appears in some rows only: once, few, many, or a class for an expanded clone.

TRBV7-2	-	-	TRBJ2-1	TGTGCCAGCAGCTTAGTCCGGGAGATTGAGCAGTTCTTC	CASSLVREIEQFF
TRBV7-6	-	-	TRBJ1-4	TGTGCCAGCAGCTGGACGGACGTATCAACTAATGAAAAACTGTTTTTT	CASSWTDVSTNEKLFF
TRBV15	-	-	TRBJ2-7	TGTGCCACCAGCAGAGACCGGTTTACCTACGAGCAGTACTTC	CATSRDRFTYEQYF
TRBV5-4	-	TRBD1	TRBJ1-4	TGTGCCAGCAGCATAACAGGGGGCGCAGAAGAAAAACTGTTTTTT	CASSITGGAEEKLFF
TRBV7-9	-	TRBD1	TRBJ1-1	TGTGCCAGCAGCTACCGGACAGGAGTGAACACTGAAGCTTTCTTT	CASSYRTGVNTEAFF
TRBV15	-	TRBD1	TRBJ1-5	TGTGCCACCAGCAGAGATCAGGGGGGTTATCAGCCCCAGCATTTT	CATSRDQGGYQPQHF
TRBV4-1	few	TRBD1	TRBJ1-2	TGCGCCAGCAGCCAAGGGAACAGGGGGGACTATGGCTACACCTTC	CASSQGNRGDYGYTF
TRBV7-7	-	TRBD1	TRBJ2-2	TGTGCCAGCAGCTCCGGGACAGGGACCTACACCGGGGAGCTGTTTTTT	CASSSGTGTYTGELFF
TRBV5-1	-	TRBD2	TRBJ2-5	TGCGCCAGCAGCGGGGGACTAGCGGCCCTGTACCAAGAGACCCAGTACTTC	CASSGGLAALYQETQYF
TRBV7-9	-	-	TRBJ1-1	TGTGCCAGCAGCTCTCGGAGGGGGAGTCCGAACACTGAAGCTTTCTTT	CASSSRRGSPNTEAFF